The next 9 T cell receptor beta chains were all read from a single sample in a study of control samples from healthy donors and cancer patients. Libraries were prepared by immunoSEQ multiplex PCR; TCRdb keeps only in-frame clonotypes and omits some of them. The sample carries over 55,000 clones, around 93% recorded once. The sequencing input was PBMCs. All receptors come from a man aged 30 to 45 with colorectal cancer.

The chain joins TRBV7-2 to TRBJ1-2, with D perhaps matching TRBD1 (5 bases). V was cut by 2 bases and J by 5 bases, with 12 bases left in between. Germline V gene sequence: CDR1 SGHTA, CDR2 FQGNSA. There are 14 residues in the CDR3. CDR3: CASSLLGQPYGYTF. CDR3 sequence (DNA): TGTGCCAGCAGCTTACTGGGGCAGCCATATGGCTACACCTTC.

V and J are TRBV27 and TRBJ2-1; tentatively, D is TRBD2 (6 bases). This CDR3 is 18 amino acids long. Trimming removed 5 bases at V and 0 bases at J, with 20 bases between. Germline V gene sequence: CDR1 MNHEY, CDR2 SMNVEV (reference sequence). The CDR3, as DNA: TGTGCCAGCAGTCCACGGTGGGGACTCCGGAGCTCCTACAATGAGCAGTTCTTC. Its protein product is CASSPRWGLRSSYNEQFF.

The chain carries TRBV7-9 and TRBJ1-2, with 11 bases aligning to TRBD1. This CDR3 contains 16 residues. CDR1 and CDR2 from the germline V gene are SEHNR and FQNEAQ (reference sequence). The V segment lost 7 bases and the J segment 8 bases; nucleotides outside the gene matches: 15. CDR3 sequence: CASTNPGGQGVGGYTF. The CDR3 DNA reads TGTGCCAGCACCAACCCAGGGGGACAGGGGGTTGGAGGCTACACCTTC.

This chain links TRBV5-1 with TRBJ1-1; no reliable D call. The germline CDR1 and CDR2 sequences are SGHRS and YFSETQ. Trimming stripped 2 bases from V and 7 bases from J, with 9 bases between. The CDR3 runs to 12 residues. For the CDR3, the DNA is TGCGCCAGCAGCTTTAGGGCGGATGAAGCTTTCTTT. Translating it yields CASSFRADEAFF. Complete variable domain (other parts from reference TRBV5-1 and TRBJ1-1): KAGVTQTPRYLIKTRGQQVTLSCSPISGHRSVSWYQQTPGQGLQFLFEYFSETQRNKGNFPGRFSGRQFSNSRSEMNVSTLELGDSALYLCASSFRADEAFFGQGTRLTVV.

The chain carries TRBV20-1 and TRBJ1-4; D not certain. Germline V lookup: CDR1 DFQATT, CDR2 SNEGSKA (reference sequence). The CDR3 has 14 residues. V lost 3 bases to trimming and J lost 0 bases, with 8 bases between them. The DNA of the CDR3 is TGCAGTGCTAGTTACGGTGCAACTAATGAAAAACTGTTTTTT. It codes for CSASYGATNEKLFF.

J is TRBJ1-1 and V is TRBV29-1; D may be TRBD1 (6 bases). CDR1 is SQVTM and CDR2 is ANQGSEA in the germline V gene. CDR3 length: 13 residues. V was cut by 6 bases and J by 0 bases, with 11 bases left in between. The CDR3 here is CSVDRIMNTEAFF. CDR3 bases: TGCAGCGTAGACAGGATAATGAACACTGAAGCTTTCTTT.

The chain links TRBV27 to TRBJ1-1, with unresolved D. The CDR3 sequence is 17 residues long. Looked up from germline, CDR1 is MNHEY and CDR2 is SMNVEV (reference sequence). V gave up 3 bases and J gave up 4 bases, with 21 bases separating them. CDR3 bases: TGTGCCAGCAGTTTCGCCCCCATTGTGCAGGCGTCCACTGAAGCTTTCTTT. This encodes CASSFAPIVQASTEAFF.

The chain has TRBV4-3 and TRBJ2-1; D uncertain. Germline V gene lookup returns CDR1 LGHNA and CDR2 YSLEER. The CDR3 is made up of 16 amino acids. Trimming pared 0 bases from V and 0 bases from J, leaving 9 bases between. Written as DNA, the CDR3 is TGCGCCAGCAGCCAAGATGTGGGCAGCTCCTACAATGAGCAGTTCTTC. It translates to CASSQDVGSSYNEQFF.

V and J are TRBV6-6 and TRBJ1-2; 9 bases match TRBD1. V dropped 8 bases and J dropped 8; count of bases not matched to a gene: 15. This CDR3 has 15 amino acids. Looked up from germline, CDR1 is MNHNY and CDR2 is SVGAGI (reference sequence). CDR3 in DNA: TGTGCCAGCTCCAGTACAGGGGGCTCCCGGGGAGGCTACACCTTC. Translation: CASSSTGGSRGGYTF.